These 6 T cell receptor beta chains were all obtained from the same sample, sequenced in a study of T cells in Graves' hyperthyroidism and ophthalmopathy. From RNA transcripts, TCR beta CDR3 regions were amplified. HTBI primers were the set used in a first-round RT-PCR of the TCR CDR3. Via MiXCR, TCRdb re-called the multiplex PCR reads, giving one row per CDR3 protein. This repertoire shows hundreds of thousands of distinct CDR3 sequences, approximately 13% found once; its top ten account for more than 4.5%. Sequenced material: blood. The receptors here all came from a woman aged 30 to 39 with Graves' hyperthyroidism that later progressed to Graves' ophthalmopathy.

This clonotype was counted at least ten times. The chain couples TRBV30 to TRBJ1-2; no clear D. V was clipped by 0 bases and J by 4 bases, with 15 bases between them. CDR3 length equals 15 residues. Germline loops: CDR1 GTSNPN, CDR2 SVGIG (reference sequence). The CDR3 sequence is CAWSVSPIGSYGYTF. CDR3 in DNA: TGTGCCTGGAGTGTTTCGCCTATTGGGTCCTATGGCTACACCTTC.

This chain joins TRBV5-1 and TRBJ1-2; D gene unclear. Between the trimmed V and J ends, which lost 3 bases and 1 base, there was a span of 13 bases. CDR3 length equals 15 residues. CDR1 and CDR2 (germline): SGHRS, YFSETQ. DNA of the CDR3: TGCGCCAGCAGCTACACCGGGGAGTTTAACTATGGCTACACCTTC. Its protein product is CASSYTGEFNYGYTF.

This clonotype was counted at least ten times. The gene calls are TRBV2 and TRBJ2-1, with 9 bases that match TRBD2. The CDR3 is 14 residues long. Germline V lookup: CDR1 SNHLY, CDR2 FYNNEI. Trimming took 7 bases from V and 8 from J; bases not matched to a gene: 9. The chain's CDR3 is CASKGPSGTHEQFF. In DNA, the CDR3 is TGTGCCAGCAAGGGGCCTAGCGGGACGCATGAGCAGTTCTTC.

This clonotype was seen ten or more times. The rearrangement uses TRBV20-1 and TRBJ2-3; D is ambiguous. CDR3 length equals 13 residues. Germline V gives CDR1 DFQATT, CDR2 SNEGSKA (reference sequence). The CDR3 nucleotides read TGCAGGACCCTAGACCCCGGAACAGATACGCAGTATTTT. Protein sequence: CRTLDPGTDTQYF.

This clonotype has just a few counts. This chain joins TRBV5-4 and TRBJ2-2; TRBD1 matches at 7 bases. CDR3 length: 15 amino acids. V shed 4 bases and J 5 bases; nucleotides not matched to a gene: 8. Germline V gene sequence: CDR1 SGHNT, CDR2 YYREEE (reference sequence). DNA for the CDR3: TGTGCCAGCAGCCTGGGACGCAGGGGGACCGGGGAGCTGTTTTTT. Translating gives CASSLGRRGTGELFF.

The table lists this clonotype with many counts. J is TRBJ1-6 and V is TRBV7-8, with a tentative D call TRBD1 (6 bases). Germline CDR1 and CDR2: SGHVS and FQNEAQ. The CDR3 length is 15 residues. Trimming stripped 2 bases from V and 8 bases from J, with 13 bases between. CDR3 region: CASSLQEPGDSPLHF. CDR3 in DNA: TGTGCCAGCAGCTTACAGGAACCAGGGGATTCACCCCTCCACTTT.